The source of this T cell receptor beta chain is a study of shared clonotypes between healthy human individuals (dated by TCRdb to about 2020). In terms of the full investigation: Three men and two women, aged 18 to 49 years, made up the cohort. For each donor, three plates each were used for CD4 naive and CD4 memory, two plates were used for CD8 naive, and one plate was used for CD8 memory. The study deeply sequenced blood TCR repertoires of about 5 healthy adults to estimate repertoire size and the extent of clonotype sharing between individuals. To increase sequencing depth and limit assay-specific biases, TCR repertoire library preparation and sequencing were carried out by different laboratories using diverse techniques. Leukapheresis yielded between about 0.9 and 9 billion PBMCs per donor.

CD8 naive samples were CD45RO-negative cells positively selected for CCR7, giving a CD45RA+CCR7+ population that excluded TemRA cells. Donors were healthy HIV-negative adults with no recently reported acute infections or vaccinations. Every donor was a Caucasian adult living in Nashville, Tennessee, USA. Blood was collected by leukapheresis, and PBMCs were isolated by Ficoll-Histopaque density gradient centrifugation and then cryopreserved in liquid nitrogen vapor phase. Analytical flow cytometry was used to check the purity and quantity of every magnetically sorted T cell population. Genomic DNA was isolated from each sorted fraction and quantified by UV absorbance on a Nanodrop 2000c. In the case of this clone: There is no known antigen for this receptor. No much larger clone is present one base from it, and per-base qualities are unavailable.

TCR CDR3 regions were amplified from genomic DNA by multiplex PCR using the deep immunoSEQ assay. For each cell subset, the extracted genomic DNA was distributed evenly across all wells of several immunoSEQ 96-well plates, and each plate served as one replicate. Each replicate PCR for sorted subsets received roughly 0.2 ug genomic DNA, equal to about 30,000 T cell genomes. Purified libraries were measured with a Qubit 3.0 fluorometer, size-checked on a Bioanalyzer 2100, and measured again with the KAPA Library Quantification kit. Each immunoSEQ 96-well plate was sequenced on its own single-read 150-cycle Illumina NextSeq 550 flow cell. The original methods were these. Because the immunoSEQ output included only junctional sequences and no quality scores, the filtering could not be the same as the filtering used for full-length reads. Sequences were annotated with PyIR, a Python wrapper for IgBLAST v1.9, and V/J genes and CDR3 were assigned using IMGT germline references. Reads were removed for weak V/J assignments (E-value above 1e-6), missing CDR3, stop codons, out-of-frame junctions, or ambiguous translated residues. A V3J clonotype was defined by an identical inferred V gene, J gene, and CDR3 amino acid sequence. Percentage overlap between repertoires was calculated by dividing the number of shared unique clonotypes by the size of the smaller repertoire. RTK rarefaction, the Chao1 estimator, and Recon v2.1 estimates of unobserved clonotypes were used to assess repertoire richness. OLGA was used to compute generation probabilities for all TCRbeta clonotypes that the gDNA method yielded from four donors. TCRdb limited this immuneACCESS table to in-frame rearrangements with V and J called. A share of clones is missing; checked studies link under half to unresolved V genes, and the rest is unexplained. The V and J calls and clone size were taken over from that table, and D and trimming were inferred from the DNA. The sample data list a few million clones, and around 93% of these were observed just once. The ten largest clones capture 1.5% to 2% of the sample.

Findings and caveats that apply to the study as a whole: Sampling was restricted to blood, and TCR repertoires in tissues likely differ from the TCR repertoires found in blood. Rarefaction of sorted-subset datasets indicated incomplete sequencing despite the large sequencing depth. Based on pairwise subsampling, the degree of clonotype sharing among donors was expected to be affected by sequencing depth. When a handful of donors were compared, the shared fraction of clonotypes was about 5% for naive CD4, around 3.5% for naive CD8, roughly 2.3% for memory CD4, and roughly 0.4% for memory CD8. Compared with non-shared clonotypes, the clonotypes found in all four sorted-subset donors had higher generation probabilities. The small number of donors limited the genetic and exposure-history diversity represented. Estimated clonotype richness was generally larger for naive than for memory subsets.

CDR3 length: 14 amino acids, cysteine to phenylalanine. This entry keeps only the CDR3 DNA: 42 bases, framed from base 1. For CDR1 and CDR2, the germline V gene lists MNHEY and SVGAGI. Deletion took 7 bases off V and 6 bases off J, with a span of 18 bases between the germline ends. This TCR was sampled from a young man in good health. Some clones in this sample may be carry-over from other donors' samples. Sequenced sample: naive CD8+ T cells from PBMCs. According to the study, the label for this sample's cell subset or site signals: CD45RA+CCR7+. The V gene is TRBV6-5 and the J gene is TRBJ1-2; matching of 5 bases hints at TRBD1 as the D gene. The CDR3 region: CASTPGGERHGYTF. The bases read TGTGCCAGCACCCCCGGAGGGGAACGACATGGCTACACCTTC.